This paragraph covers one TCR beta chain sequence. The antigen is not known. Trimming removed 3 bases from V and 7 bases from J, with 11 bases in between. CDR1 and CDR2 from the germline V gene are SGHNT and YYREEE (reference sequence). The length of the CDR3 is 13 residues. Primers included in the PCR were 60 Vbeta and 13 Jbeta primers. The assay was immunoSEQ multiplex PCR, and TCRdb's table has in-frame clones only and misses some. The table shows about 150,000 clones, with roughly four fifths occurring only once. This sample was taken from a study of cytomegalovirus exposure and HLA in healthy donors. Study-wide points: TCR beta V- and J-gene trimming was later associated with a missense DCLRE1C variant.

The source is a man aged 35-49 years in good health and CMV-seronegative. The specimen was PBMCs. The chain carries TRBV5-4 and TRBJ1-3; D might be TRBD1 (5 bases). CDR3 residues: CASSSSGENTIYF. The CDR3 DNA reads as TGTGCCAGCAGCTCTTCGGGGGAGAACACCATATATTTT.